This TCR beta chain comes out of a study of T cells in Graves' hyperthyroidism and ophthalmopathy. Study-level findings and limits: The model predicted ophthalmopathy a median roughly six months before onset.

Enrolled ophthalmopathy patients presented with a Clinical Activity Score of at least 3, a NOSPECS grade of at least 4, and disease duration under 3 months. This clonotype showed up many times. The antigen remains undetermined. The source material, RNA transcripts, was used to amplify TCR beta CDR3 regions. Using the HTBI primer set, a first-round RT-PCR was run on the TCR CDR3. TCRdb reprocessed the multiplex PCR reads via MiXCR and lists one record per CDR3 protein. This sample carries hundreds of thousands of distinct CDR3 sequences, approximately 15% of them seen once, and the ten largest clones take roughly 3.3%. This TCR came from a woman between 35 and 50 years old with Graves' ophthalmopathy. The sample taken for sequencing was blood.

CDR3 amino acids: CASSLDPGQGKGYTF. For the CDR3, the DNA is TGTGCCAGCAGCTTAGACCCGGGACAGGGGAAAGGCTACACCTTC. This rearrangement joins TRBV7-8 to TRBJ1-2, with 10 bases that match TRBD1. There are 15 residues in the CDR3. The germline V gene has CDR1 SGHVS and CDR2 FQNEAQ. Unmatched junction bases numbered 7, after V lost 1 base and J lost 8 bases.